Below, 18 T cell receptor beta chains from the same sample are listed, as sequenced in a study of T cell responses to AZD1222 COVID-19 vaccine. Method: immunoSEQ multiplex PCR; TCRdb's copy keeps in-frame clones and lacks some. Of about 100,000 clones in the sample, just over 85% were seen once. Sample: peripheral blood, taken on day 0 of AZD1222 vaccination. All receptors derive from an adult in good health.

The V and J genes are TRBV6-5 and TRBJ1-5; the D gene is possibly TRBD1 (5 bases). The CDR3 has 13 amino acids. Germline values: CDR1 MNHEY, CDR2 SVGAGI. V dropped 7 bases and J dropped 6 bases, with 13 bases sitting between them. The CDR3 coding sequence is TGTGCCAGCAAGGGAGGGGTCGGTCAGCCCCAGCATTTT. Protein: CASKGGVGQPQHF.

This clone was seen a few times. This chain joins TRBV6-1 and TRBJ2-6; D is perhaps TRBD1 (7 bases). V was shortened by 2 bases and J by 2 bases, with 16 bases between the two germline ends. The CDR3 is 18 amino acids. Germline assignment: CDR1 MNHNS and CDR2 SASEGT. CDR3 sequence (DNA): TGTGCCAGCAGTGAAAGGCAGGGGGGCATCGCTGGGGCCAACGTCCTGACTTTC. This codes for CASSERQGGIAGANVLTF.

The rearrangement uses TRBV4-2 and TRBJ1-1; no clear D gene. The CDR3 sequence is 13 residues long. Deletions cut 2 bases from V and 1 base from J, with 5 bases between. CDR1 is LGHNA and CDR2 is YNFKEQ in the germline V gene. Written as DNA, the CDR3 is TGTGCCAGCAGCCAAAGGCAGAACACTGAAGCTTTCTTT. Encoded protein: CASSQRQNTEAFF.

The chain uses TRBV24-1 and TRBJ2-2, with D perhaps TRBD1 or TRBD2 (5 bases each). The germline V and J ends were trimmed by 3 bases and 6 bases, with 13 bases remaining between them. Germline V gives CDR1 KGHDR, CDR2 SFDVKD. This CDR3 has 15 residues. This chain's CDR3 is CATSDGLQGAGELFF. CDR3 sequence (DNA): TGTGCCACCAGTGATGGACTTCAGGGAGCCGGGGAGCTGTTTTTT.

The chain carries TRBV18 and TRBJ2-1; D assignment may be TRBD1 or TRBD2 (6 bases each). The CDR3 runs to 16 residues. Trimming removed 3 bases at V and 3 bases at J, with 15 bases between. Germline lookup yields CDR1 KGHSH and CDR2 LQKENI. The chain's CDR3 is CASSPGQQGLYNEQFF. CDR3 nucleotide sequence: TGTGCCAGCTCACCGGGCCAACAGGGACTCTACAATGAGCAGTTCTTC.

The gene calls are TRBV18 and TRBJ2-3, with 9 bases matching TRBD2. J lost 4 bases, V lost 0 bases, and 5 bases had no gene match. CDR1 and CDR2 (germline): KGHSH, LQKENI. The CDR3 covers 16 residues. The CDR3 DNA reads TGTGCCAGCTCACCACCCGCTAGCGGGGTTTCAGATACGCAGTATTTT. Protein product: CASSPPASGVSDTQYF.

The rearrangement uses TRBV5-1 and TRBJ2-1; D is unclear. The germline V and J ends were trimmed by 1 base and 5 bases, with 7 bases remaining between them. CDR1 is SGHRS, CDR2 YFSETQ, per germline. The CDR3 covers 13 residues. The CDR3 region has the DNA TGCGCCAGCAGCTTGTATGGAAACAATGAGCAGTTCTTC. This gives the protein CASSLYGNNEQFF.

The chain has TRBV28 and TRBJ2-3, with D tentatively TRBD1 or TRBD2 (5 bases each). The length of the CDR3 is 16 residues. In germline, CDR1 is MDHEN, CDR2 SYDVKM. With 2 bases removed from V and 2 bases from J, the gap between germline ends came to 14 bases. This chain's CDR3 is CASSLASGRTTDTQYF. The CDR3 DNA sequence: TGTGCCAGCAGTTTAGCGTCGGGACGGACCACAGATACGCAGTATTTT.

The rearrangement joins TRBV6-5 to TRBJ2-7, with TRBD2 matching 12 bases. The V segment lost 6 bases and the J segment 5 bases; nucleotides outside the gene matches: 2. The V gene's germline CDR1 is MNHEY and CDR2 SVGAGI. The CDR3 runs 13 residues. CDR3 region: CASSRTSGDEQYF. DNA for the CDR3: TGTGCCAGCAGCCGGACTAGCGGGGACGAGCAGTACTTC.

The chain links TRBV2 to TRBJ1-6; 9 nucleotides agree with TRBD1. CDR1 and CDR2 (germline): SNHLY, FYNNEI. The V segment lost 3 bases and the J segment 9 bases; nucleotides outside the gene matches: 3. The CDR3 contains 14 residues. CDR3 DNA: TGTGCCAGCAGTGATCGACAGGGGGGTTCACCCCTCCACTTT. It is translated as CASSDRQGGSPLHF.

V is TRBV21-1 and J is TRBJ1-6; the D call TRBD1 from the table was never checked on the DNA. TRBV21-1 is recorded as a pseudogene. This CDR3 comprises 15 residues. CDR3 protein: CASSKETGSDSPLHF. The DNA of the CDR3 is TGTGCCAGCAGCAAGGAAACAGGGAGCGACTCACCCCTCCACTTT.

In this sample, this clone turned up once. The J gene is TRBJ2-3, the V gene TRBV4-1, with D tentatively TRBD2 (5 bases). There are 13 residues in the CDR3. The V and J ends lost 4 bases and 15 bases respectively, with 20 bases between them. Germline CDR1 and CDR2: MGHRA and YSYEKL. The DNA for the CDR3 is TGCGCCAGCAGCCGCGGAGATGAGGGCCCAAGTTATTTT. It encodes CASSRGDEGPSYF.

In this sample, this clone turned up once. Other DNA sequences in the same sample also yield this CDR3. The CDR3 DNA reads TGTGCCAGCAGTGAAGCGGTAGGGTATGGCTACACCTTC. Protein: CASSEAVGYGYTF. The chain joins TRBV6-1 to TRBJ1-2; D gene unclear. This CDR3 contains 13 residues. The germline V gene encodes CDR1 MNHNS and CDR2 SASEGT. The V end lost 0 bases, the J end lost 5 bases, and 7 bases lay between the germline ends.

This chain joins TRBV10-3 and TRBJ1-3; D is unclear. V was cut by 2 bases and J by 0 bases, with 8 bases left in between. CDR3 length equals 15 residues. Germline V CDR1 and CDR2: ENHRY, SYGVKD. CDR3 region: CAISEAATSGNTIYF. CDR3 DNA: TGTGCCATCAGTGAGGCAGCGACCTCTGGAAACACCATATATTTT.

The CDR3 is CASSHPAVQGAGNTIYF. Here the CDR3 DNA reads TGTGCCAGCAGTCATCCAGCGGTGCAGGGGGCTGGAAACACCATATATTTT. This chain connects TRBV6-6 to TRBJ1-3, with 7 positions matching TRBD1. Germline V gene data show CDR1 as MNHNY and CDR2 as SVGAGI (reference sequence). CDR3 length: 17 amino acids. The ends lost 5 bases at V and 2 bases at J; junction bases unmatched: 12.

V usage is TRBV12-3 or TRBV12-4 and J usage is TRBJ2-7, with D unclear. The CDR3 runs to 11 residues. Between the trimmed V and J ends, which lost 1 base and 5 bases, there was a span of 3 bases. CDR3: CASSLDHEQYF. DNA for the CDR3: TGTGCCAGCAGTTTAGATCACGAGCAGTACTTC.

This chain uses TRBV29-1 with TRBJ1-1, with 8 bases identical to TRBD1. Unmatched junction bases numbered 19, after V lost 4 bases and J lost 6 bases. CDR1 and CDR2 (germline): SQVTM, ANQGSEA. The CDR3 covers 17 residues. This CDR3 reads CSVVMENQGARVPEAFF. In nucleotides, the CDR3 is TGCAGCGTTGTTATGGAAAACCAGGGGGCGCGAGTTCCTGAAGCTTTCTTT.

This clone qualifies as large. The chain has TRBV3-1 (or the pseudogene TRBV3-2) and TRBJ1-2; possible D gene TRBD1, 6 bases. Germline CDR1 and CDR2: LGHDT and YNNKEL (reference sequence). V lost 2 bases to trimming and J lost 3 bases, with 7 bases between them. The CDR3 length is 13 residues. The CDR3 loop is CASSQYRDYGYTF. The CDR3 DNA reads TGTGCCAGCAGCCAATACAGGGACTATGGCTACACCTTC.